The sequence of this T cell receptor (beta chain) was determined in a study of blood T cell repertoires in COVID-19. Across the study: Collection of acute and convalescent COVID-19 samples took place in the United States, Italy and Spain. Sample material is recorded as cDNA or gDNA derived from T cells, B-cell-depleted T cells, or PBMCs.

Profiling relied on immunoSEQ multiplex PCR, and the TCRdb table lists in-frame clones only, not all of them. The data contain roughly 150,000 clones, roughly four fifths of them singletons. The CDR3 sequence is 13 residues long. Germline V gives CDR1 MDHEN, CDR2 SYDVKM. V was clipped by 3 bases and J by 0 bases, with 5 bases between them. This clonotype was obtained from a human donor with acute or convalescent COVID-19. The donor label of this sample is uncertain. Material: peripheral blood. The chain uses TRBV28 and TRBJ2-5, with D unclear. CDR3 region: CASSFTNQETQYF. The CDR3 DNA follows: TGTGCCAGCAGTTTTACAAACCAAGAGACCCAGTACTTC.